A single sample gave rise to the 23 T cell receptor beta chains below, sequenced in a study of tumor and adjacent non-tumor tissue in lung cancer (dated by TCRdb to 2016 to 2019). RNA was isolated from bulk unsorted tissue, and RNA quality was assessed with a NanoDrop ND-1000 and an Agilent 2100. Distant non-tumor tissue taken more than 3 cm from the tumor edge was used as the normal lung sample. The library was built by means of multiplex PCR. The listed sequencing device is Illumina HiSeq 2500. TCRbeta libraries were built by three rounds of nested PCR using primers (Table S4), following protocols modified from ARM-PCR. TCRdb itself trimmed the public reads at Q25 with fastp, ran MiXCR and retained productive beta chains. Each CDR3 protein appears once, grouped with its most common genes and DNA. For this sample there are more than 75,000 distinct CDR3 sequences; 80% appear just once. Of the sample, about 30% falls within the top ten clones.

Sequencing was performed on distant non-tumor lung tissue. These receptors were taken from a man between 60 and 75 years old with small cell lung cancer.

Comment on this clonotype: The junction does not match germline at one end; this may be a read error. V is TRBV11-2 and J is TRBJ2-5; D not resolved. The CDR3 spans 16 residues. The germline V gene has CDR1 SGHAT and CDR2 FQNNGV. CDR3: CPSSFTQRLALETQYF. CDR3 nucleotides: TGTCCCAGCAGCTTTACCCAGAGATTAGCATTAGAGACCCAGTACTTC.

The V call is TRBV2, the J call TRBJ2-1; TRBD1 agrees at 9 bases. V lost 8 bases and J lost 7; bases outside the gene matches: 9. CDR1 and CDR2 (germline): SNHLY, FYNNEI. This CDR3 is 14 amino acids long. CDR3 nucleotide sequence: TGTGCCAGCGGCTGGACAGGGGTGAGGAATGAGCAGTTCTTC. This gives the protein CASGWTGVRNEQFF.

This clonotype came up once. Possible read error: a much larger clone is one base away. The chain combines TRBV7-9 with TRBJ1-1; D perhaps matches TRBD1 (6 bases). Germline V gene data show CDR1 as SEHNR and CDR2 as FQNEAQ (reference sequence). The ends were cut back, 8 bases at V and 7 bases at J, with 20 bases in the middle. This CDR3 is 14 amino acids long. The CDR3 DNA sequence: TGTGCCAGCGTATCTCTATTAGGGGGGAGTGAAGCTTTCTTT. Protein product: CASVSLLGGSEAFF. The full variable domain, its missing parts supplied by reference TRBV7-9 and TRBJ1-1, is DTGVSQNPRHKITKRGQNVTFRCDPISEHNRLYWYRQTLGQGPEFLTYFQNEAQLEKSRLLSDRFSAERPKGSFSTLEIQRTEQGDSAMYLCASVSLLGGSEAFFGQGTRLTVV.

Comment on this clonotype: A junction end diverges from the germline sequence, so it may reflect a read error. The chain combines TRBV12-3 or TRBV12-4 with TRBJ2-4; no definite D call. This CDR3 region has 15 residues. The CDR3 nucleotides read TGTGCCAGCAGTTTAGAGGCAAAGGGCAAAACCATTCAGTACTTC. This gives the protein CASSLEAKGKTIQYF.

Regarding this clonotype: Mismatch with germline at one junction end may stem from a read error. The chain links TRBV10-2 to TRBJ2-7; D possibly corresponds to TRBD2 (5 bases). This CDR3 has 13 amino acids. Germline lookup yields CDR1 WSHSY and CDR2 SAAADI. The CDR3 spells CACSDTRAAEQYF. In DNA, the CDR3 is TGCGCCTGCAGTGATACTAGGGCCGCCGAGCAGTACTTC.

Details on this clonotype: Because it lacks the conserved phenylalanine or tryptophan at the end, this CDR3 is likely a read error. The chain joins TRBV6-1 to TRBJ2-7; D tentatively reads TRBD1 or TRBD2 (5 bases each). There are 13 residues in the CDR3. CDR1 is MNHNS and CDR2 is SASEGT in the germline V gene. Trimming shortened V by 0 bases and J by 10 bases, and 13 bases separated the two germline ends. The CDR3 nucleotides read TGTGCCAGCAGTGAAGCGCAGGGTCGGGACCAGTACCTC. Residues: CASSEAQGRDQYL.

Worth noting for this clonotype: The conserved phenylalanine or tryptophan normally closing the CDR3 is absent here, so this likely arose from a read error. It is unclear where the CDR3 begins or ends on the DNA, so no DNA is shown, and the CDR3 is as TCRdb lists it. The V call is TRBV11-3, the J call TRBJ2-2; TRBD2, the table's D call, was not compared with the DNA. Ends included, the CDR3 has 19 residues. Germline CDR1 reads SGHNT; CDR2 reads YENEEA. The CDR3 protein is CASSHDDTGLAGRTGEQFL.

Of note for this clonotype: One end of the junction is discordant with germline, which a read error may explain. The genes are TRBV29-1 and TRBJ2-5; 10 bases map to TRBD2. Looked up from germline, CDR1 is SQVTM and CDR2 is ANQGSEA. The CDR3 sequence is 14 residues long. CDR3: CNAASGSNVEIQYF. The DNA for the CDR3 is TGCAACGCTGCTAGCGGGAGTAACGTGGAGATCCAGTACTTC. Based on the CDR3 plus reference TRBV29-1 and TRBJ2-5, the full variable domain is SAVISQKPSRDICQRGTSLTIQCQVDSQVTMMFWYRQQPGQSLTLIATANQGSEATYESGFVIDKFPISRPNLTFSTLTVSNMSPEDSSIYLCNAASGSNVEIQYFGPGTRLLVL.

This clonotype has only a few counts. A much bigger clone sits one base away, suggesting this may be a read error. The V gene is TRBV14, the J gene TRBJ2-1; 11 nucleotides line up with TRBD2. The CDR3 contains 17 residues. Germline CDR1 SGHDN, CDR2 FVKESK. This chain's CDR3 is CASNQDLRLAGYNEQFF. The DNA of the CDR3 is TGTGCCAGCAACCAAGATCTTCGACTAGCGGGATACAATGAGCAGTTCTTC.

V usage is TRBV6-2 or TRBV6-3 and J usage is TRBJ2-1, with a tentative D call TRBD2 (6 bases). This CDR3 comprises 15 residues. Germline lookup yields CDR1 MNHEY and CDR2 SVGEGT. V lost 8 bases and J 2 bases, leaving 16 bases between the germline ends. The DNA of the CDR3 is TGTGCCAGCTGCAAAGGAGGGTGGCCCTACAATGAGCAGTTCTTC. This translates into CASCKGGWPYNEQFF.

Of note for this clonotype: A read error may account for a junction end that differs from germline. Here the CDR3 reads CVSSLSSNTEAFF. The CDR3 nucleotides are TGTGTCAGCAGCTTATCATCGAACACTGAAGCTTTCTTT. This chain connects TRBV5-5 to TRBJ1-1; D call uncertain. Germline V gene data show CDR1 as SGHKS and CDR2 as YYEKEE (reference sequence). CDR3 length: 13 residues.

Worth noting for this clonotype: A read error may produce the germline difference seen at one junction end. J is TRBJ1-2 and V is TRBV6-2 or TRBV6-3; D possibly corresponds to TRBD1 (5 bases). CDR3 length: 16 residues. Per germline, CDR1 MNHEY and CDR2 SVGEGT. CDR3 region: CASSYSRTRVYYGYTF. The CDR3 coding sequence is TGTGCCAGCAGTTACTCGAGGACAAGGGTGTACTATGGCTACACTTTC.

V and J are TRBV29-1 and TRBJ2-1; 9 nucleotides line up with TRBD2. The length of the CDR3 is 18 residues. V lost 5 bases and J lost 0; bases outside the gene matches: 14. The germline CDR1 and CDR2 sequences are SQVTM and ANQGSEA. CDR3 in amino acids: CSVTGGLAGGSSYNEQFF. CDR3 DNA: TGCAGCGTTACTGGGGGGCTGGCGGGAGGGAGCTCCTACAATGAGCAGTTCTTC.

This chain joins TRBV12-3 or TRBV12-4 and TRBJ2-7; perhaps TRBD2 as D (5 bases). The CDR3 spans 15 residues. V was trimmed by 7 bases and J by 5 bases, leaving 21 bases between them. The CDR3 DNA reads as TGTGCCAGCAATTCGCCCCTTCGCGGGTCACACGAGCAGTACTTC. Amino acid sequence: CASNSPLRGSHEQYF.

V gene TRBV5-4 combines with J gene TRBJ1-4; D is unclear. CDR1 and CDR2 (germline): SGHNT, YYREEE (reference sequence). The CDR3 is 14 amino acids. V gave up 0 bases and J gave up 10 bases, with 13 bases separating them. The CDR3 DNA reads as TGTGCCAGCAGCTTGGGGGTTGGGGATGTAAAACTGTTTTTT. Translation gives CASSLGVGDVKLFF. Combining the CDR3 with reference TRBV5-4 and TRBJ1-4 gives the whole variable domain ETGVTQSPTHLIKTRGQQVTLRCSSQSGHNTVSWYQQALGQGPQFIFQYYREEENGRGNFPPRFSGLQFPNYSSELNVNALELDDSALYLCASSLGVGDVKLFFGSGTQLSVL.

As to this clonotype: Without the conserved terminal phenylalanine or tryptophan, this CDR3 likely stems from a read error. The chain's CDR3 is CASLRGAPYYNSPLHS. DNA of the CDR3: TGTGCCAGCCTCCGTGGGGCTCCTTACTATAATTCACCCCTCCACTCT. This chain joins TRBV6-9 and TRBJ1-6; D perhaps matches TRBD1 (5 bases). Trimming took off 8 bases at V and 3 bases at J, with 17 bases between the two ends. The CDR3 sequence is 16 residues long. Germline lookup yields CDR1 MNHGY and CDR2 SVAAGI.

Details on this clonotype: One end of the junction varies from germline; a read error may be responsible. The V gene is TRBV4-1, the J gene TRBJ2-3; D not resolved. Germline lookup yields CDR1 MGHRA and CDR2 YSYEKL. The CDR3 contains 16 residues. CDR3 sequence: CARIQAIFQSTDTQYF. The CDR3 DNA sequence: TGCGCCAGGATCCAAGCGATCTTCCAGAGCACAGATACACAGTATTTT.

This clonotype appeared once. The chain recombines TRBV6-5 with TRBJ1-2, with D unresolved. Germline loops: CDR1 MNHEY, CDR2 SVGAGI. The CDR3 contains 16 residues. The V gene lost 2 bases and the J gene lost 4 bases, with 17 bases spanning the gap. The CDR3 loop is CASSYVTGKGFYGYTF. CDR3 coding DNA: TGTGCCAGCAGTTACGTAACCGGGAAAGGGTTCTATGGCTACACCTTC.

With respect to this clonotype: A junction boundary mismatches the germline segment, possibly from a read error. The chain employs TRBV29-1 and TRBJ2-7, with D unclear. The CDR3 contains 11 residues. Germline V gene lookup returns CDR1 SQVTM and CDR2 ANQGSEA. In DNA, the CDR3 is TGCAGCGTTAATTCGGGCTACGAGCAGTATTTC. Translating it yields CSVNSGYEQYF.

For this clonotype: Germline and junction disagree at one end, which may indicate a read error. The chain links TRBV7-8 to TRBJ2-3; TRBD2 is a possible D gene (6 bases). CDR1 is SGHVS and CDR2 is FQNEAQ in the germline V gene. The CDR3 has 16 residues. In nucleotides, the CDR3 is TGTGCCAGCAGCTTAGCCGTCGGAACTAGCATAGATACGCAGTATTTT. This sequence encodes CASSLAVGTSIDTQYF.

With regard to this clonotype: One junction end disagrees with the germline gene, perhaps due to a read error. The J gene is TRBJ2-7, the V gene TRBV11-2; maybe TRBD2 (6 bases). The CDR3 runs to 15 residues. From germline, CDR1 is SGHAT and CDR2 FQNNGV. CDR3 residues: CASSFGSSDSYEHYF. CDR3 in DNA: TGTGCCAGCAGCTTTGGTTCTAGCGACTCCTACGAGCACTACTTC.

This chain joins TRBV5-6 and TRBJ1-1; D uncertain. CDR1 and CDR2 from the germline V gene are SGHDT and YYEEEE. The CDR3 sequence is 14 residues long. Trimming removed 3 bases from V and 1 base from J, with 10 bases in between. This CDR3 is CASSWVQPNTEAFF. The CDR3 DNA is TGTGCCAGCAGCTGGGTACAGCCGAACACTGAAGCTTTCTTT. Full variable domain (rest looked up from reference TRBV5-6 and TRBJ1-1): DAGVTQSPTHLIKTRGQQVTLRCSPKSGHDTVSWYQQALGQGPQFIFQYYEEEERQRGNFPDRFSGHQFPNYSSELNVNALLLGDSALYLCASSWVQPNTEAFFGQGTRLTVV.

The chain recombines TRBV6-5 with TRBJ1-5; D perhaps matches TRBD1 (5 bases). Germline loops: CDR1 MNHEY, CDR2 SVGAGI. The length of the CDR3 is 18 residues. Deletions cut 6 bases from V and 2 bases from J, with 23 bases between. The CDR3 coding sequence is TGTGCCAGCAGCATATCACCGATGGGAGGGGAGGGCAATCAGCCCCAGCATTTT. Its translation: CASSISPMGGEGNQPQHF.